This T cell receptor beta chain was sequenced for a study of beta chain features in type 1 diabetes. Points from the study as a whole: All four CD4+ subsets of Type 1 diabetes patients contained TCRB CDR3s that were moderately but significantly shorter.

The V gene's germline CDR1 is SGHDT and CDR2 YYEEEE. Deletions cut 0 bases from V and 0 bases from J, with 0 bases between. This CDR3 is 12 amino acids long. All of the isolated RNA was reverse transcribed, so expressed TCRB transcripts were sequenced. This table comes from immunoSEQ multiplex PCR, and its TCRdb copy is limited to in-frame clones, with some not included. The sample consists of 150,000 to 200,000 clones, around 63% of them appearing once. Turning to this clone: The antigen is undetermined.

Sample: naive CD4+ T cells from blood. This sequence originates from a man aged 25-45 years with type 1 diabetes. This chain links TRBV5-6 with TRBJ2-5, with D hard to call. CDR3 coding DNA: TGTGCCAGCAGCTTGGACCAAGAGACCCAGTACTTC. As protein: CASSLDQETQYF.